The rows below give T cell receptor beta chains drawn from one sample of a study of metastatic and nonmetastatic thyroid tumors. TCRdb re-called the PCR reads with MiXCR. Of roughly 57,000 clones in the sample, 20% to 25% were seen once. Sample: blood. These receptors came from a female donor with papillary thyroid cancer or a benign thyroid nodule (not recorded which). Some clones in this sample may be carry-over from other donors' samples. Both conserved end residues are part of each CDR3. D genes are given only for firm matches. Size values are once, few and many counts, or a class for expanded clones, and some rows have none.

V gene	clone size	J gene	D gene	CDR3 length	CDR3 protein	CDR3 DNA
TRBV11-1	many	TRBJ1-2	.	16	CASSSRGTTVGYGYTF	TGTGCCAGCAGCTCTAGAGGGACCACCGTGGGCTATGGCTACACCTTC
TRBV2	many	TRBJ2-7	TRBD1	15	CASSPDRGLIYEQYF	TGTGCCAGCAGTCCGGACAGGGGTCTTATCTACGAGCAGTACTTC
TRBV28	many	TRBJ2-2	TRBD2	17	CASSLLLAGEDTGELFF	TGTGCCAGCAGTTTACTCCTAGCGGGAGAGGACACCGGGGAGCTGTTTTTT
TRBV30	many	TRBJ2-1	.	13	CAQIRDMGDEQFF	TGTGCCCAAATCCGGGACATGGGGGATGAGCAGTTCTTC
TRBV11-1	many	TRBJ2-1	TRBD1	16	CASSSDGTGVWDEQFF	TGTGCCAGCAGCTCGGACGGGACAGGGGTATGGGATGAGCAGTTCTTC
TRBV6-4	many	TRBJ2-2	.	15	CASSDSPANTGELFF	TGTGCCAGCAGTGACTCTCCGGCGAACACCGGGGAGCTGTTTTTT
TRBV15	many	TRBJ2-3	TRBD2	16	CATSRGSGAGTDTQYF	TGTGCCACCAGCAGAGGTAGCGGGGCTGGCACAGATACGCAGTATTTT
TRBV28	many	TRBJ2-1	TRBD1	18	CASTDGGRGQGTYNEQFF	TGTGCCAGCACCGATGGGGGTCGGGGACAGGGAACTTACAATGAGCAGTTCTTC
TRBV12-3/TRBV12-4	many	TRBJ2-7	TRBD1	13	CASSPGTAIEQYF	TGTGCCAGCAGCCCCGGGACAGCGATCGAGCAGTACTTC
TRBV7-2	many	TRBJ2-2	TRBD2	15	CASSLSGSTNGELFF	TGTGCCAGCAGCCTTAGCGGGAGTACGAACGGGGAGCTGTTTTTT
TRBV11-2	.	TRBJ2-3	TRBD2	15	CASSPLAGSPDTQYF	TGTGCCAGCAGCCCATTAGCGGGAAGCCCAGATACGCAGTATTTT
TRBV18	many	TRBJ2-2	.	12	CASGRDIGELFF	TGTGCCAGCGGCCGGGATATCGGGGAGCTGTTTTTT
TRBV28	few	TRBJ1-5	.	12	CASSADGQPQHF	TGTGCCAGCAGCGCGGACGGGCAGCCCCAACATTTT
TRBV5-5	many	TRBJ1-1	.	14	CASSFGTPVTEAFF	TGTGCCAGCAGCTTCGGGACTCCTGTCACTGAAGCTTTCTTT
TRBV5-1	.	TRBJ1-1	.	14	CASSWTVAVSEAFF	TGCGCCAGCAGCTGGACAGTTGCGGTCTCTGAAGCTTTCTTT
TRBV5-1	.	TRBJ2-1	TRBD2	16	CASSLTWTSDYNDQFF	TGCGCCAGCAGCCTCACGTGGACTAGCGACTACAATGATCAGTTCTTC
TRBV5-4	.	TRBJ1-2	TRBD1	15	CASSLPGTANYGYTF	TGTGCCAGCAGCCTGCCCGGGACAGCAAACTATGGCTACACCTTC
TRBV4-1	.	TRBJ2-5	TRBD1	14	CDSSQEDREESQYF	TGCGACAGCAGCCAAGAGGACAGGGAGGAGTCCCAGTACTTC
TRBV2	.	TRBJ1-5	TRBD1	15	CASSERTGSTQPQHF	TGTGCCAGCAGTGAGCGGACAGGGTCAACTCAGCCCCAGCATTTT
TRBV2	.	TRBJ2-7	.	15	CAISARIGRLAEQYF	TGTGCCATCAGTGCGCGTATCGGGAGACTCGCCGAGCAGTACTTC
TRBV5-1	many	TRBJ1-4	TRBD1	14	CASSRSTGNEKLFF	TGCGCCAGCAGCCGCTCGACAGGGAATGAAAAACTGTTTTTT
TRBV18	many	TRBJ1-5	.	17	CASSPVGSSGRPQPQHF	TGTGCCAGCTCACCCGTGGGGAGCTCAGGACGTCCTCAGCCCCAGCATTTT